The present TCR beta chain was sequenced within a study of cytomegalovirus exposure and HLA in healthy donors. This clone was detected only once. Trimming took 2 bases from V and 8 from J, leaving 16 bases between them. The CDR3 loop spans 16 amino acids. Germline lookup yields CDR1 MNHEY and CDR2 SVGAGI. The PCR used 60 Vbeta and 13 Jbeta primers. Data came from immunoSEQ multiplex PCR; TCRdb stores just in-frame clones and leaves some out. Of about 120,000 clones listed, roughly four fifths are singletons. This TCR derives from a young man in good health and CMV-seronegative. The chain links TRBV6-5 to TRBJ1-6; tentative D call: TRBD1 (5 bases). The sample consisted of PBMCs. The CDR3 DNA sequence: TGTGCCAGCAGTTACACAATAGACAGCCGGCATTCACCCCTCCACTTT. It is translated as CASSYTIDSRHSPLHF.